These T cell receptor beta chains were read from a single sample in a study of Ad26.COV2.S vaccination and SARS-CoV-2 variants. TCRdb's table, derived via immunoSEQ multiplex PCR, lists solely in-frame clones and lacks some. The sample lists about 440,000 clones, 90% occurring once. This specimen was peripheral blood, taken in a trial of Ad26.COV2.S vaccine versus placebo. Source of these receptors: a person between 18 and 65 years old who received the Ad26.COV2.S COVID-19 vaccine or a placebo. Each CDR3 is given without its conserved first and last residue.

>TRBV11-3|TRBJ2-5
ASSFISGSETQY
>TRBV10-3|TRBJ2-5
AISEDTGVQTQY
>TRBV28|TRBJ2-7
ASSLVAKVHEQY
>TRBV28|TRBJ1-5
ASSWRSGQPQH
>TRBV11-3|TRBJ2-1
ASSHPLAGGVDEQF
>TRBV28|TRBJ2-7
ASTSTLAAYEQY
>TRBV28|TRBJ2-7
ASSPRVSGVYEQY
>TRBV7-9|TRBJ1-1
ANTEAF
>TRBV27|TRBJ2-7
ASRFIATGGSYEQY
>TRBV2|TRBJ2-1
ASSELDGWNEQF
>TRBV29-1|TRBJ2-3
SVAGGPSTDTQY
>TRBV5-4|TRBJ1-6
ASSRGPSSYNSPLH
>TRBV7-2|TRBJ1-4
ASSLATGTGYEKLF
>TRBV9|TRBJ1-2
ASSVDVDRGLYT
>TRBV5-1|TRBJ2-2
ASSETLAGNTGELF
>TRBV11-1|TRBJ2-7
ASSFPGRGYGEQY
>TRBV7-9|TRBJ1-2
ASSLGTAPNYGYT
>TRBV2|TRBJ2-1
ASGGSSYNEQF
>TRBV19|TRBJ2-7
ATRDSGYEQY
>TRBV5-8|TRBJ1-1
ASSSGGETEAF
>TRBV6-5|TRBJ2-3
ASSLGTSGTDTQY
>TRBV7-8|TRBJ2-1
ASSLGRGLVSYNEQF
>TRBV20-1|TRBJ2-5
SALSETQY
>TRBV23-1|TRBJ2-1
ASSPPYPSGRAFLNNEQF
>TRBV20-1|TRBJ2-1
SASLATRNEQF
>TRBV9|TRBJ2-7
ASSAAQAGEQY
>TRBV2|TRBJ2-7
ASRNLLGGAYEQY
>TRBV3-1/TRBV3-2|TRBJ2-7
ASSPGGQGIDEQY
>TRBV5-4|TRBJ1-3
ASSLTGRTSGNTIY
>TRBV11-2|TRBJ1-3
ASSLDRGSGNTIY
>TRBV25-1|TRBJ1-4
ASSEGGGEKLF
>TRBV5-4|TRBJ1-4
ASSLDPQSTNEKLF
>TRBV29-1|TRBJ2-4
SVSLAKNIQY
>TRBV12-3/TRBV12-4|TRBJ2-7
ASSGRGVYEQY
>TRBV27|TRBJ2-7
ASSLFPGSGEQY
>TRBV5-5|TRBJ1-3
ASSPPRGGGNTIY
>TRBV27|TRBJ2-3
ASSLSSPDTQY
>TRBV29-1|TRBJ2-5
SVEWLAKETQY
>TRBV10-3|TRBJ1-1
AISEDQMDGTEAF
>TRBV7-2|TRBJ2-4
ASSSWTSGSKRNIQY
>TRBV5-5|TRBJ2-3
ASSWVAGGRGDTQY
>TRBV5-4|TRBJ2-5
ASSIGSGTGETQY
>TRBV28|TRBJ2-3
ASSLVRGTDNLGDTQY
>TRBV6-1|TRBJ1-2
ASSENGVIMGGYT
>TRBV9|TRBJ2-7
ASSVEISPSHEQY
>TRBV7-9|TRBJ2-7
ASSSGAYEQY
>TRBV9|TRBJ2-1
ASSVGTSGSYNEQF
>TRBV5-6|TRBJ1-2
ASSPRSPGNYGYT
>TRBV5-8|TRBJ1-4
ASSYGQVGEKLF
>TRBV9|TRBJ1-2
ASSATGTGQIGYT
>TRBV5-1|TRBJ1-3
ASSQGATGNTIY
>TRBV5-1|TRBJ1-6
ASRTDNNSPLH
>TRBV7-9|TRBJ1-1
ASSLYSSGTEAF
>TRBV18|TRBJ2-7
ASSPTGRSYEQY